These 30 T cell receptor beta chains originate from one sample sequenced in a study of blood T cell repertoires in COVID-19. Sequencing was performed with immunoSEQ multiplex PCR; in TCRdb, only in-frame clones are kept and a portion is missing. Of about 480,000 clones in the sample, 80% to 90% were seen once. Sequencing was performed on peripheral blood. Source of these receptors: a man younger than 30 with COVID-19, enrolled during active disease.

The chain is built from TRBV12-3 or TRBV12-4 and TRBJ1-2; D perhaps matches TRBD1 (6 bases). CDR3 length equals 13 residues. Between the trimmed V and J ends, which lost 9 bases and 4 bases, there was a span of 15 bases. CDR3: CASKRGLGYGYTF. The CDR3 DNA sequence: TGTGCCAGTAAGAGGGGGTTGGGCTATGGCTACACCTTC.

The CDR3 coding sequence is TGTGCCACAAGGGCGGGTTATAGCAATCAGCCCCAGCATTTT. Translating gives CATRAGYSNQPQHF. This chain joins TRBV19 and TRBJ1-5; D remains unclear. This CDR3 is 14 amino acids long. Germline V gene data show CDR1 as LNHDA and CDR2 as SQIVND (reference sequence). The V and J ends lost 10 bases and 0 bases respectively, with 13 bases between them.

This clone was seen more than once but under ten times. The chain carries TRBV19 and TRBJ2-2; 8 nucleotides align to TRBD2. There are 14 residues in the CDR3. V shed 7 bases, J shed 6 bases, and the junction held 7 bases outside the gene matches. Germline values: CDR1 LNHDA, CDR2 SQIVND (reference sequence). The CDR3 DNA follows: TGTGCCAGTACTGGACTAGCCGTCCCCGGGGAGCTGTTTTTT. Protein product: CASTGLAVPGELFF.

The table lists this clone with a count of one. The chain joins TRBV2 to TRBJ2-7, with 7 bases lining up with TRBD2. This CDR3 region has 13 residues. The germline CDR1 and CDR2 sequences are SNHLY and FYNNEI. The V segment lost 7 bases and the J segment 4 bases; nucleotides outside the gene matches: 7. The CDR3 loop reads CASIRDYVYEQYF. The CDR3 DNA is TGTGCCAGCATAAGGGACTACGTTTACGAGCAGTACTTC. Supplemented by reference TRBV2 and TRBJ2-7, the full variable domain reads EPEVTQTPSHQVTQMGQEVILRCVPISNHLYFYWYRQILGQKVEFLVSFYNNEISEKSEIFDDQFSVERPDGSNFTLKIRSTKLEDSAMYFCASIRDYVYEQYFGPGTRLTVT.

This clone appeared a few times. V usage is TRBV6-5 and J usage is TRBJ2-7; possible D gene TRBD1, 6 bases. CDR1 and CDR2 (germline): MNHEY, SVGAGI. V was shortened by 5 bases and J by 4 bases, with 18 bases between the two germline ends. The CDR3 contains 15 residues. The CDR3 here is CASSPRGGRSYEQYF. The CDR3 DNA reads TGTGCCAGCAGTCCGAGAGGGGGTCGCTCTTACGAGCAGTACTTC.

This sequence joins TRBV18 and TRBJ1-4; 8 bases are a match to TRBD1. After removal of 5 bases from V and 8 bases from J, the junction contained 7 bases not matched to a gene. Germline loops: CDR1 KGHSH, CDR2 LQKENI. The CDR3 loop spans 14 amino acids. CDR3 in DNA: TGTGCCAGCTCAACCGGACAGGGTACAGAAAAACTGTTTTTT. Translating it yields CASSTGQGTEKLFF.

The chain joins TRBV7-2 to TRBJ2-3; TRBD2 aligns across 11 bases. V was pared by 5 bases and J by 2 bases, with 6 bases of the junction left unmatched. The CDR3 is made up of 16 amino acids. Per the germline V gene, CDR1 is SGHTA and CDR2 is FQGNSA. CDR3 bases: TGTGCCAGCAGCCGTTTAGCGGGGGGGCCCACAGATACGCAGTATTTT. Its translation: CASSRLAGGPTDTQYF.

This clone has only a few counts. The genes are TRBV5-1 and TRBJ2-1, with D possibly being TRBD2 (5 bases). V was trimmed by 7 bases and J by 7 bases, leaving 15 bases between them. Germline CDR1 SGHRS, CDR2 YFSETQ. The CDR3 is 13 residues long. The CDR3 is CASHLETRNEQFF. The CDR3 DNA sequence: TGCGCCAGCCACCTAGAAACTAGGAATGAGCAGTTCTTC.

The V gene is TRBV18, the J gene TRBJ1-4, with D maybe TRBD1 (5 bases). Trimming shortened V by 5 bases and J by 2 bases, and 9 bases separated the two germline ends. The germline V gene encodes CDR1 KGHSH and CDR2 LQKENI. The CDR3 totals 14 residues. CDR3: CASSETATNEKLFF. The CDR3 DNA reads TGTGCCAGCTCAGAGACAGCGACTAATGAAAAACTGTTTTTT.

The chain is built from TRBV11-3 and TRBJ2-7; no definite D call. The CDR3 length is 13 residues. Trimming left V 1 base short and J 3 bases short, with 7 bases between. Germline lookup yields CDR1 SGHNT and CDR2 YENEEA. The CDR3 coding sequence is TGTGCCAGCAGCTTAGGGTCAGACTACGAGCAGTACTTC. Residues: CASSLGSDYEQYF.

J is TRBJ1-5 and V is TRBV24-1; TRBD1 aligns across 7 bases. V lost 6 bases, J lost 0 bases, and 4 bases stayed unmatched. Germline values: CDR1 KGHDR, CDR2 SFDVKD. This CDR3 spans 15 amino acids. In nucleotides, the CDR3 is TGTGCCACCAGTTCGACAGGGTCTAGCAATCAGCCCCAGCATTTT. Translation: CATSSTGSSNQPQHF.

This chain uses TRBV6-6 with TRBJ2-3; no clear D. CDR1 is MNHNY, CDR2 SVGAGI, per germline (reference sequence). There are 11 residues in the CDR3. V shed 6 bases and J shed 5 bases, with 6 bases lying between them. CDR3 sequence (DNA): TGTGCCAGCAGCCTCGGAGATACGCAGTATTTT. This codes for CASSLGDTQYF.

The chain is built from TRBV7-8 and TRBJ1-1, with D possibly being TRBD1 (5 bases). This CDR3 has 13 residues. CDR1 is SGHVS, CDR2 FQNEAQ, per germline. Trimming took 3 bases from V and 10 from J, leaving 15 bases between them. DNA for the CDR3: TGTGCCAGCAGCTTTGGTGGGGGGACTTCAGCTTTCTTT. Amino acid sequence: CASSFGGGTSAFF.

The chain has TRBV29-1 and TRBJ2-3; a possible D gene is TRBD2 (6 bases). The germline V gene encodes CDR1 SQVTM and CDR2 ANQGSEA. V lost 3 bases and J 6 bases, leaving 16 bases between the germline ends. The CDR3 is 14 amino acids. CDR3 in DNA: TGCAGCGTTGAGGTAGCGGAGAAGCGGGATACGCAGTATTTT. It encodes CSVEVAEKRDTQYF.

Note on this clone: This sample includes further DNA sequences coding for the same CDR3. The chain carries TRBV6-6 and TRBJ2-7, with 7 positions matching TRBD1. The V gene's germline CDR1 is MNHNY and CDR2 SVGAGI (reference sequence). After removal of 5 bases from V and 3 bases from J, the junction contained 1 base not matched to a gene. CDR3 length: 12 amino acids. CDR3 loop: CASSRQGYEQYF. In DNA, the CDR3 is TGTGCCAGCAGTAGACAGGGCTACGAGCAGTACTTC.

The V and J genes are TRBV4-1 and TRBJ2-7; D gene uncertain. The germline gives CDR1 MGHRA, CDR2 YSYEKL. This CDR3 contains 14 residues. V dropped 1 base and J dropped 2 bases, with 9 bases sitting between them. Here the CDR3 DNA reads TGCGCCAGCAGCCAAGGGCGCGGCCCCTACGAGCAGTACTTC. Its translation is CASSQGRGPYEQYF.

V is TRBV2 and J is TRBJ2-3; TRBD2 is a possible D gene (6 bases). The V end lost 1 base, the J end lost 3 bases, and 11 bases lay between the germline ends. The CDR3 is 15 amino acids. Germline V gene sequence: CDR1 SNHLY, CDR2 FYNNEI. The CDR3 coding sequence is TGTGCCAGCAGTGAAGGCCGGGAGCGTACAGATACGCAGTATTTT. It specifies CASSEGRERTDTQYF.

Only one count was recorded for this clone. The chain couples TRBV19 to TRBJ2-7; D might be TRBD2 (6 bases). Germline V gene data show CDR1 as LNHDA and CDR2 as SQIVND (reference sequence). The CDR3 is 15 residues long. Deletions cut 0 bases from V and 4 bases from J, with 13 bases between. CDR3: CASSIEAGGGYEQYF. For the CDR3, the DNA is TGTGCCAGTAGTATAGAGGCCGGGGGAGGTTACGAGCAGTACTTC. Based on the CDR3 plus reference TRBV19 and TRBJ2-7, the full variable domain is DGGITQSPKYLFRKEGQNVTLSCEQNLNHDAMYWYRQDPGQGLRLIYYSQIVNDFQKGDIAEGYSVSREKKESFPLTVTSAQKNPTAFYLCASSIEAGGGYEQYFGPGTRLTVT.

This chain uses TRBV3-1 (or the pseudogene TRBV3-2) with TRBJ2-1; a possible D gene is TRBD1 (5 bases). The V end was cut by 4 bases, the J end by 4 bases, with 20 bases between. The germline gives CDR1 LGHDT, CDR2 YNNKEL (reference sequence). The CDR3 has 17 amino acids. Here the CDR3 DNA reads TGTGCCAGCAGCCCCCGAGTAATAGGACAAGGTTACAATGAGCAGTTCTTC. Amino acid sequence: CASSPRVIGQGYNEQFF.

The chain uses TRBV3-1 (or the pseudogene TRBV3-2) and TRBJ2-5, with TRBD1 matching over 9 bases. This CDR3 has 16 residues. Trimming removed 4 bases from V and 1 base from J; junction bases left unmatched: 7. Looked up from germline, CDR1 is LGHDT and CDR2 is YNNKEL (reference sequence). In DNA form, the CDR3 reads TGTGCCAGCAGCCCGGGGGACAGGGCCCTCCAAGAGACCCAGTACTTC. Its translation is CASSPGDRALQETQYF.

The chain recombines TRBV19 with TRBJ1-6; TRBD1 is a possible D gene (5 bases). Per germline, CDR1 LNHDA and CDR2 SQIVND (reference sequence). V lost 4 bases, J lost 7 bases, and 11 bases lay in between. The CDR3 runs to 14 residues. The CDR3 DNA sequence: TGTGCCAGTAGTACCGACAGTCAGAATTCACCCCTCCACTTT. Its protein product is CASSTDSQNSPLHF.

This chain connects TRBV19 to TRBJ1-5; possible D gene TRBD1, 6 bases. Trimming shortened V by 2 bases and J by 4 bases, and 12 bases separated the two germline ends. Germline V lookup: CDR1 LNHDA, CDR2 SQIVND (reference sequence). The CDR3 totals 15 residues. This CDR3 is CASSISGASNQPQHF. The CDR3 region has the DNA TGTGCCAGTAGTATATCAGGGGCCTCAAATCAGCCCCAGCATTTT.

This clone was picked up a small number of times. This chain joins TRBV11-3 and TRBJ1-1; the D gene is possibly TRBD1 (5 bases). The CDR3 contains 14 residues. V lost 2 bases, J lost 4 bases, and 11 bases lay in between. Germline V gene lookup returns CDR1 SGHNT and CDR2 YENEEA. CDR3 protein: CASSLPARATEAFF. CDR3 nucleotide sequence: TGTGCCAGCAGCTTACCTGCCAGGGCCACTGAAGCTTTCTTT.

The V call is TRBV13, the J call TRBJ2-2, with 9 bases fitting TRBD2. V lost 5 bases to trimming and J lost 3 bases; unmatched junction nucleotides: 7. Germline values: CDR1 PRHDT, CDR2 FYEKMQ (reference sequence). The CDR3 consists of 16 residues. The CDR3 region is CASSAGGREDTGELFF. CDR3 nucleotides: TGTGCCAGCAGCGCGGGAGGGCGAGAAGACACCGGGGAGCTGTTTTTT.

This clone was counted once. Other DNA sequences in the sample encode the same CDR3. The chain carries TRBV7-2 and TRBJ2-6, with 7 bases identical to TRBD1. Trimming removed 6 bases from V and 3 bases from J; junction bases left unmatched: 8. The V gene's germline CDR1 is SGHTA and CDR2 FQGNSA. The CDR3 runs to 16 residues. CDR3 nucleotide sequence: TGTGCCAGCAGGGAAAACAGGGGTCGTGGGGCCAACGTCCTGACTTTC. Protein product: CASRENRGRGANVLTF.

The rearrangement uses TRBV11-2 and TRBJ1-1; 7 nucleotides agree with TRBD1. Germline V lookup: CDR1 SGHAT, CDR2 FQNNGV. J lost 3 bases, V lost 3 bases, and 4 bases had no gene match. The CDR3 contains 14 residues. DNA of the CDR3: TGTGCCAGCAGCTTCGACAGGGTGGACACTGAAGCTTTCTTT. Translated: CASSFDRVDTEAFF.

The genes are TRBV29-1 and TRBJ2-5; perhaps TRBD2 as D (6 bases). The germline gives CDR1 SQVTM, CDR2 ANQGSEA. Trimming shortened V by 3 bases and J by 4 bases, and 9 bases separated the two germline ends. The CDR3 is 12 amino acids. The CDR3, as DNA: TGCAGCGTTGAGACTAGGCTAGAGACCCAGTACTTC. It is translated as CSVETRLETQYF.

J is TRBJ2-3 and V is TRBV12-5; no clear D gene. V dropped 1 base and J dropped 2 bases, with 10 bases sitting between them. The CDR3 has 15 residues. Germline CDR1 is LGHNT and CDR2 is FRNRAP. The CDR3 spells CASGLALGPTDTQYF. The CDR3 DNA reads TGTGCTAGTGGTTTGGCCCTTGGGCCCACAGATACGCAGTATTTT.

The chain links TRBV30 to TRBJ2-3; tentatively, D is TRBD2 (6 bases). Germline values: CDR1 GTSNPN, CDR2 SVGIG (reference sequence). The V end was cut by 6 bases, the J end by 1 base, with 17 bases between. The CDR3 sequence is 15 residues long. The CDR3 DNA reads as TGTGCCTGCCAGGTTGTGGGCGGGGGCACAGATACGCAGTATTTT. It codes for CACQVVGGGTDTQYF.

The chain joins TRBV5-4 to TRBJ1-1, with unresolved D. The V and J ends lost 1 base and 6 bases respectively, with 10 bases between them. The CDR3 is 13 amino acids. The germline V gene encodes CDR1 SGHNT and CDR2 YYREEE (reference sequence). The CDR3 DNA is TGTGCCAGCAGCTTGACCCGGGGTGCTGAAGCTTTCTTT. Translated, it gives CASSLTRGAEAFF.